The clone carrying this TCR beta chain showed up just once. Its specificity is unknown. The record originates from a study of shared clonotypes between healthy human individuals. Overall study context: Two women and a few men aged 18 to 49 served as donors.

Ten immunoSEQ deep assay plates served to sequence unsorted PBMC DNA. Only in-frame clones appear in the TCRdb table, and some are missing; sequencing was by immunoSEQ multiplex PCR. The sample shows fewer than 550,000 clones, 60% to 80% of them seen only once. Findings and limits, study-wide: The authors sampled blood alone, and tissue repertoires likely differ.

The CDR3 extends over 17 amino acids. Germline V gene lookup returns CDR1 SGHRS and CDR2 YFSETQ. Trimming took 2 bases from V and 4 from J; bases not matched to a gene: 7. The sequence was obtained from a woman between 40 and 55 years old in good health. Some clones in this sample may be carry-over from other donors' samples. The J gene is TRBJ2-1, the V gene TRBV5-1; 12 bases fit TRBD2. The specimen sequenced was PBMCs. The DNA for the CDR3 is TGCGCCAGCAGCTTCTTTCGGACTAGCGGGACATACAATGAGCAGTTCTTC. Translated, it gives CASSFFRTSGTYNEQFF.